This TCR beta chain was found in a study of T cells in Graves' hyperthyroidism and ophthalmopathy. There are 18 residues in the CDR3. Trimming removed 1 base at V and 7 bases at J, with 26 bases between. From germline, CDR1 is SGHAT and CDR2 FQNNGV. Researchers took RNA transcripts and amplified the TCR beta CDR3 regions from them. The HTBI primer set drove a first-round RT-PCR of the TCR CDR3. TCRdb redid the calling of the multiplex PCR reads with MiXCR, one entry per CDR3 protein. The table records around 520,000 distinct CDR3 sequences, around 24% of them present only once. Clinicians diagnosed patients from clinical symptoms, serum thyroxine and TRAb, thyroid ultrasound and orbital computed tomography. Fresh peripheral blood, around 10 ml, yielded the PBMCs.

The clonotype comes from a woman aged 25 to 45 with Graves' ophthalmopathy. The gene calls are TRBV11-2 and TRBJ2-7; TRBD2 is a possible D gene (5 bases). What was sequenced was blood. The CDR3 bases are TGTGCCAGCAGCTTAGTGGGTACCGGGGAGCTTGAACCGGAGGAGCAGTACTTC. Its protein product is CASSLVGTGELEPEEQYF.